This T cell receptor beta chain was captured by sequencing in a study of blood T cell repertoires in COVID-19. The wider study: From the United States, Italy and Spain came samples of acute and convalescent COVID-19. Sources were T cells, B-cell-depleted T cells, or PBMCs; the material itself was cDNA or gDNA.

In the authors' methods: Amplified reference gene primers provided the basis for estimating nucleated cell counts. The protocol was immunoSEQ multiplex PCR, while the TCRdb copy is restricted to in-frame clones and leaves out a portion. The V and J calls and clone size come from that table; D and trimming were worked out from the DNA. The data show 250,000 or so clones, 70% to 85% seen once. V was clipped by 1 base and J by 0 bases, with 19 bases between them. Germline V CDR1 and CDR2: MNHEY, SMNVEV (reference sequence). The CDR3 consists of 20 residues. The sequence was obtained from a woman of 80 years or more with acute or convalescent COVID-19. This sequence joins TRBV27 and TRBJ2-6; TRBD2 is a possible D gene (6 bases). Input material: peripheral blood. CDR3 amino acids: CASSLLAGGGTLSGANVLTF. DNA of the CDR3: TGTGCCAGCAGTTTATTAGCAGGTGGGGGGACCCTCTCTGGGGCCAACGTCCTGACTTTC.